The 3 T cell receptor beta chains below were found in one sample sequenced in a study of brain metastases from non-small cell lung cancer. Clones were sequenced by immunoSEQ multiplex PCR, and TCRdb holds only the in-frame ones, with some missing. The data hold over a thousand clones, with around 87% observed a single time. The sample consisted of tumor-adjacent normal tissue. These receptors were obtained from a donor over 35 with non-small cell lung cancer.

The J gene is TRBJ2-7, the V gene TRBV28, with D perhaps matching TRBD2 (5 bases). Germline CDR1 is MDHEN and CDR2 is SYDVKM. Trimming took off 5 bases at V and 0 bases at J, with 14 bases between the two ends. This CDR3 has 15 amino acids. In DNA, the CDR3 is TGTGCCAGCAGTCCCCCCAGAGGGCTCTCCTACGAGCAGTACTTC. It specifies CASSPPRGLSYEQYF.

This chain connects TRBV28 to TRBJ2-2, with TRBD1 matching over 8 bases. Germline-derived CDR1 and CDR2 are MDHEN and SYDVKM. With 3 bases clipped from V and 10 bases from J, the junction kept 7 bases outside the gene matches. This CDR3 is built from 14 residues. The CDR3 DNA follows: TGTGCCAGCAGTTTCCTGACAGGGGAGGAGGAGCTGTTTTTT. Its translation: CASSFLTGEEELFF.

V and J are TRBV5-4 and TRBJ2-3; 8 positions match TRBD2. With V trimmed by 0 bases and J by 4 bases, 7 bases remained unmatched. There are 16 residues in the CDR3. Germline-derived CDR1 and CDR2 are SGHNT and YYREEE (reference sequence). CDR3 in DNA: TGTGCCAGCAGCTTGGCAGCGGGAGTTTCGTCAGATACGCAGTATTTT. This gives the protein CASSLAAGVSSDTQYF.